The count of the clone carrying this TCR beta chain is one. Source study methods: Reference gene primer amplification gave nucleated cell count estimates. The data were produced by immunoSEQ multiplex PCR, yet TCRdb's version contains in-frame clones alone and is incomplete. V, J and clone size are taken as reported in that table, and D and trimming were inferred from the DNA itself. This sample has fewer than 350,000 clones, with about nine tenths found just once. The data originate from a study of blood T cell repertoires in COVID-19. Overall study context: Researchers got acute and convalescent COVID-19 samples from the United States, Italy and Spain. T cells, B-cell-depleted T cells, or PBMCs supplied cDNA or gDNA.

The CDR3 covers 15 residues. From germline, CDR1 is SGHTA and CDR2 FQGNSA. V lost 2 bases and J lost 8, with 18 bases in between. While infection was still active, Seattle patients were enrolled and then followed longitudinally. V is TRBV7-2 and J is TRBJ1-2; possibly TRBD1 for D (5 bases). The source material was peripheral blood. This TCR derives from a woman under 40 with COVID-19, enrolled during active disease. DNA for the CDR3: TGTGCCAGCAGCTTAATTGGCCGGAAGGGGCAAGGCTACACCTTC. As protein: CASSLIGRKGQGYTF. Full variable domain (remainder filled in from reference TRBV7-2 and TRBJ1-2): GAGVSQSPSNKVTEKGKDVELRCDPISGHTALYWYRQSLGQGLEFLIYFQGNSAPDKSGLPSDRFSAERTGGSVSTLTIQRTQQEDSAVYLCASSLIGRKGQGYTFGSGTRLTVV.